This T cell receptor beta chain was recovered during a study of blood T cell repertoires in COVID-19. Study-level background: The cDNA or gDNA used as material had been derived from T cells, B-cell-depleted T cells, or PBMCs.

In the authors' workflow: Amplification of reference gene primers was used by the study to estimate nucleated cell counts. Some clones are missing from TCRdb's copy, which holds only in-frame ones; the method was immunoSEQ multiplex PCR. V, J and clone size are those of that table, while D and trimming were read from the DNA. This table holds under 140,000 clones, over 60% found once. V trimming: 5 bases; J trimming: 6 bases; junction bases outside the gene matches: 8. The CDR3 covers 15 residues. Germline lookup yields CDR1 SGHRS and CDR2 YFSETQ. The rearrangement uses TRBV5-1 and TRBJ2-1; 10 bases align to TRBD2. Sequencing input: peripheral blood. The sequence came from a woman aged 80 or over with active or convalescent COVID-19. The CDR3 sequence is CASSMPLAGVNEQFF. For the CDR3, the DNA is TGCGCCAGCAGTATGCCTCTAGCGGGAGTCAATGAGCAGTTCTTC.